These 25 T cell receptor beta chains were sequenced from one sample in a study of blood T cell repertoires in COVID-19. The assay was immunoSEQ multiplex PCR, and TCRdb's table has in-frame clones only and misses some. The sample yields under 200,000 clones, roughly 86% seen once. Input material: peripheral blood. Source of these receptors: a man between 18 and 35 years old with acute or convalescent COVID-19.

Only one count was recorded for this clone. The chain combines TRBV27 with TRBJ1-2, with 8 bases identical to TRBD1. There are 15 residues in the CDR3. V gave up 5 bases and J gave up 4 bases; unmatched junction bases: 9. CDR1 is MNHEY, CDR2 SMNVEV, per germline (reference sequence). The CDR3 nucleotides are TGTGCCAGCAGTCCGCACGGACAGGGAAGCTATGGCTACACCTTC. Encoded protein: CASSPHGQGSYGYTF.

CDR3 nucleotide sequence: TGTGCCAGCAGTTCATCCTCCCGACAGGGGGCCTTTGATACGCAGTATTTT. This sequence encodes CASSSSSRQGAFDTQYF. V usage is TRBV28 and J usage is TRBJ2-3, with 10 positions matching TRBD1. Germline V lookup: CDR1 MDHEN, CDR2 SYDVKM. J was trimmed by 6 bases and V by 4 bases; bases with no gene match: 13. CDR3 size: 17 residues.

In nucleotides, the CDR3 is TGCGCCAGCAGCCAAGATCCCCAGGGAGGGATTAAGTATGGCTACACCTTC. It is translated as CASSQDPQGGIKYGYTF. This chain links TRBV4-1 with TRBJ1-2; tentatively, D is TRBD1 (5 bases). The germline CDR1 and CDR2 sequences are MGHRA and YSYEKL. The CDR3 spans 17 residues. V lost 0 bases, J lost 5 bases, and 19 bases lay in between.

V and J are TRBV4-2 and TRBJ2-3; D might be TRBD2 (7 bases). The CDR3 spans 19 residues. Trimming cost V 0 bases and J 2 bases, with 21 bases left between them. The germline V gene has CDR1 LGHNA and CDR2 YNFKEQ. The CDR3 DNA reads as TGTGCCAGCAGCCAAGATTTGGGCGGGGGCGACCCATACACAGATACGCAGTATTTT. This codes for CASSQDLGGGDPYTDTQYF.

V usage is TRBV11-3 and J usage is TRBJ2-2, with TRBD2 identical over 10 bases. V was clipped by 6 bases and J by 5 bases; unmatched bases: 6. Looked up from germline, CDR1 is SGHNT and CDR2 is YENEEA. CDR3 size: 15 residues. The CDR3 region has the DNA TGTGCCAGCAGTCTCAGCGGGGGGGTTACCGGGGAGCTGTTTTTT. This codes for CASSLSGGVTGELFF.

The genes are TRBV5-1 and TRBJ2-7; weak D call: TRBD1 (6 bases). CDR1 is SGHRS and CDR2 is YFSETQ in the germline V gene. The V end lost 4 bases, the J end lost 0 bases, and 14 bases lay between the germline ends. The CDR3 has 15 residues. As DNA, the CDR3 is TGCGCCAGCAGCCGGACGCAGGGGACCTCCTACGAGCAGTACTTC. Translated: CASSRTQGTSYEQYF. Full variable domain (remainder filled in from reference TRBV5-1 and TRBJ2-7): KAGVTQTPRYLIKTRGQQVTLSCSPISGHRSVSWYQQTPGQGLQFLFEYFSETQRNKGNFPGRFSGRQFSNSRSEMNVSTLELGDSALYLCASSRTQGTSYEQYFGPGTRLTVT.

This clone was counted a few times. This chain connects TRBV6-6 to TRBJ1-1, with D unresolved. Germline V gene lookup returns CDR1 MNHNY and CDR2 SVGAGI (reference sequence). Trimming cost V 9 bases and J 4 bases, with 15 bases left between them. This CDR3 has 13 amino acids. In DNA form, the CDR3 reads TGTGCCAGTGGTGGCAGCGGAAGCACTGAAGCTTTCTTT. Protein: CASGGSGSTEAFF.

The gene calls are TRBV5-1 and TRBJ2-3, with 7 bases identical to TRBD1. The V segment lost 4 bases and the J segment 9 bases; nucleotides outside the gene matches: 8. The CDR3 extends over 13 amino acids. CDR1 is SGHRS and CDR2 is YFSETQ in the germline V gene. CDR3 sequence reads: CASSLWDSDTQYF. CDR3 sequence (DNA): TGCGCCAGCAGCCTTTGGGACAGTGACACGCAGTATTTT. Full variable domain (rest looked up from reference TRBV5-1 and TRBJ2-3): KAGVTQTPRYLIKTRGQQVTLSCSPISGHRSVSWYQQTPGQGLQFLFEYFSETQRNKGNFPGRFSGRQFSNSRSEMNVSTLELGDSALYLCASSLWDSDTQYFGPGTRLTVL.

The chain employs TRBV18 and TRBJ2-2, with 7 positions matching TRBD1. CDR1 KGHSH and CDR2 LQKENI come from the germline V gene. This CDR3 is 17 amino acids long. The junction had 9 bases not matched to a gene; V was cut back by 2 bases and J by 3 bases. The CDR3 loop is CASSPSINRGDTGELFF. DNA for the CDR3: TGTGCCAGCTCACCATCTATCAACAGGGGTGACACCGGGGAGCTGTTTTTT. The entire variable domain, with the rest obtained from reference TRBV18 and TRBJ2-2, is as follows: NAGVMQNPRHLVRRRGQEARLRCSPMKGHSHVYWYRQLPEEGLKFMVYLQKENIIDESGMPKERFSAEFPKEGPSILRIQQVVRGDSAAYFCASSPSINRGDTGELFFGEGSRLTVL.

The CDR3 loop reads CASSSGQGINEKLFF. The CDR3 nucleotides are TGTGCCAGCAGTTCGGGACAGGGGATTAATGAAAAACTGTTTTTT. This rearrangement joins TRBV28 to TRBJ1-4; 10 nucleotides line up with TRBD1. The germline V gene has CDR1 MDHEN and CDR2 SYDVKM. Trimming cost V 4 bases and J 4 bases; bases outside gene matches: 3. The CDR3 contains 15 residues.

The chain joins TRBV24-1 to TRBJ2-2, with D uncertain. Germline-derived CDR1 and CDR2 are KGHDR and SFDVKD. V was clipped by 10 bases and J by 0 bases, with 8 bases between them. The CDR3 has 13 amino acids. CDR3 bases: TGTGCCACACAGAGATCGAACACCGGGGAGCTGTTTTTT. This sequence encodes CATQRSNTGELFF.

The J gene is TRBJ2-5, the V gene TRBV18; D possibly corresponds to TRBD1 (5 bases). The CDR3 loop spans 14 amino acids. The V gene lost 6 bases and the J gene lost 3 bases, with 14 bases spanning the gap. Germline V gene data show CDR1 as KGHSH and CDR2 as LQKENI. Here the CDR3 reads CASSRAPGKETQYF. The CDR3 coding sequence is TGTGCCAGCTCGCGTGCTCCAGGGAAAGAGACCCAGTACTTC.

The CDR3 loop is CASSSGLAGDTDTQYF. The CDR3 DNA reads as TGTGCCAGCAGCTCTGGACTAGCGGGAGACACAGATACGCAGTATTTT. The chain recombines TRBV7-3 with TRBJ2-3; 13 bases fit TRBD2. This CDR3 is 16 amino acids long. Germline CDR1 reads SGHTA; CDR2 reads FQGTGA. V trimming: 4 bases; J trimming: 2 bases; junction bases outside the gene matches: 3.

This chain links TRBV25-1 with TRBJ1-6; TRBD1 aligns across 8 bases. J gave up 14 bases and V 4 bases, and 4 bases lay outside the gene matches. Germline V gives CDR1 MGHDK, CDR2 SYGVNS. The CDR3 spans 12 residues. CDR3 amino acids: CASSVTGGTLHF. The CDR3 DNA is TGTGCCAGCAGTGTTACAGGGGGAACCCTCCACTTT.

CDR3 loop: CASNLQDFASTDTQYF. The CDR3 nucleotides are TGTGCCAGCAACCTACAGGATTTCGCTAGCACAGATACGCAGTATTTT. The chain employs TRBV9 and TRBJ2-3; a weak D match, TRBD1 (5 bases). Trimming shortened V by 6 bases and J by 0 bases, and 17 bases separated the two germline ends. The CDR3 covers 16 residues. Germline V CDR1 and CDR2: SGDLS, YYNGEE.

Here the CDR3 DNA reads TGTGCCAGCAGAATCGGACAGGGGGTATACGAGCAGTACTTC. This codes for CASRIGQGVYEQYF. This rearrangement joins TRBV6-5 to TRBJ2-7; 10 nucleotides agree with TRBD1. Germline V gene sequence: CDR1 MNHEY, CDR2 SVGAGI. The CDR3 consists of 14 residues. V dropped 6 bases and J dropped 4; count of bases not matched to a gene: 6.

The rearrangement links TRBV7-2 to TRBJ1-1; TRBD1 matches at 7 bases. The trim removed 5 bases at V and 7 bases at J, leaving 4 bases unmatched. This CDR3 is built from 12 residues. CDR1 and CDR2 (germline): SGHTA, FQGNSA. The chain's CDR3 is CASSRGTVEAFF. CDR3 DNA: TGTGCCAGCAGCCGCGGGACAGTTGAAGCTTTCTTT. Full variable domain (outside the CDR3, taken from reference TRBV7-2 and TRBJ1-1): GAGVSQSPSNKVTEKGKDVELRCDPISGHTALYWYRQSLGQGLEFLIYFQGNSAPDKSGLPSDRFSAERTGGSVSTLTIQRTQQEDSAVYLCASSRGTVEAFFGQGTRLTVV.

This clone was seen more than once but under ten times. The chain employs TRBV19 and TRBJ1-5; D remains ambiguous. V lost 0 bases to trimming and J lost 3 bases, with 6 bases between them. Germline lookup yields CDR1 LNHDA and CDR2 SQIVND (reference sequence). The CDR3 runs 14 residues. DNA of the CDR3: TGTGCCAGTAGTATAGATCGCGTCAATCAGCCCCAGCATTTT. Its protein product is CASSIDRVNQPQHF.

Here the CDR3 DNA reads TGTGCCAGTAGTACCCTCGACGGGGACAAGCAGTACTTC. It specifies CASSTLDGDKQYF. The chain links TRBV19 to TRBJ2-7; TRBD1 might be the D (6 bases). V gave up 4 bases and J gave up 8 bases, with 15 bases separating them. This CDR3 contains 13 residues. Germline assignment: CDR1 LNHDA and CDR2 SQIVND (reference sequence).

V is TRBV6-4 and J is TRBJ2-1; D is unclear. Trimming cost V 0 bases and J 5 bases, with 14 bases left between them. This CDR3 is built from 16 residues. The germline gives CDR1 MRHNA, CDR2 SNTAGT. The CDR3 sequence is CASSDSSTLPHNEQFF. CDR3 nucleotide sequence: TGTGCCAGCAGTGACTCCTCGACTTTACCCCACAATGAGCAGTTCTTC.

The rearrangement joins TRBV12-3 or TRBV12-4 to TRBJ1-2, with a possible D match to TRBD1 (5 bases). The V end lost 6 bases, the J end lost 2 bases, and 10 bases lay between the germline ends. This CDR3 has 13 residues. The CDR3 loop is CASSRAGNYGYTF. The CDR3 DNA follows: TGTGCCAGCAGCAGGGCAGGGAACTATGGCTACACCTTC.

The rearrangement joins TRBV7-9 to TRBJ2-5; the match to TRBD1 covers 11 bases. Germline trimming cut 4 bases from V and 2 bases from J; bases unmatched to any gene: 3. CDR1 SEHNR and CDR2 FQNEAQ come from the germline V gene (reference sequence). This CDR3 region has 15 residues. The CDR3 nucleotides are TGTGCCAGCAGCTCGGGACAGGGGGATCAAGAGACCCAGTACTTC. It translates to CASSSGQGDQETQYF.

The genes are TRBV5-4 and TRBJ1-2, with TRBD1 as a possible D gene (6 bases). V dropped 5 bases and J dropped 0 bases, with 14 bases sitting between them. The CDR3 is 15 residues long. Germline V gene sequence: CDR1 SGHNT, CDR2 YYREEE (reference sequence). The CDR3 loop reads CASRTDRTANYGYTF. The CDR3 bases are TGTGCCAGCAGAACAGACAGGACCGCTAACTATGGCTACACCTTC.

The chain couples TRBV5-4 to TRBJ2-7; D may be TRBD1 (6 bases). Trimming pared 2 bases from V and 5 bases from J, leaving 11 bases between. Germline loops: CDR1 SGHNT, CDR2 YYREEE (reference sequence). This CDR3 region has 13 residues. CDR3 nucleotides: TGTGCCAGCAGCTTTGACAGGACCCACGAGCAGTACTTC. Translating it yields CASSFDRTHEQYF. The whole variable domain, remainder taken from reference TRBV5-4 and TRBJ2-7, is ETGVTQSPTHLIKTRGQQVTLRCSSQSGHNTVSWYQQALGQGPQFIFQYYREEENGRGNFPPRFSGLQFPNYSSELNVNALELDDSALYLCASSFDRTHEQYFGPGTRLTVT.

The chain combines TRBV5-1 with TRBJ1-2; maybe TRBD1 (5 bases). V shed 3 bases and J shed 7 bases, with 10 bases lying between them. The CDR3 is 12 residues long. Per germline, CDR1 SGHRS and CDR2 YFSETQ. This CDR3 reads CASSSDTSGYTF. CDR3 nucleotide sequence: TGCGCCAGCAGCTCGGACACTTCTGGCTACACCTTC.